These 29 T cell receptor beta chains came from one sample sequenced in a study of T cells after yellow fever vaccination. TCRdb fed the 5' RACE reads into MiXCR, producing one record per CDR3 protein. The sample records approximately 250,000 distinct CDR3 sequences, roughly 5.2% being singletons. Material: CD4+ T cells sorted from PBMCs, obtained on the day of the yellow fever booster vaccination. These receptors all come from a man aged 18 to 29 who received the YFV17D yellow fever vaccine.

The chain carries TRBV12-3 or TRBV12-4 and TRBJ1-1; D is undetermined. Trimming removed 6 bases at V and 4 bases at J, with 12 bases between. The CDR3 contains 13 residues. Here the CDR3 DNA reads TGTGCCAGCAGCCAATGGCCTCCCACTGAAGCTTTCTTT. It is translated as CASSQWPPTEAFF.

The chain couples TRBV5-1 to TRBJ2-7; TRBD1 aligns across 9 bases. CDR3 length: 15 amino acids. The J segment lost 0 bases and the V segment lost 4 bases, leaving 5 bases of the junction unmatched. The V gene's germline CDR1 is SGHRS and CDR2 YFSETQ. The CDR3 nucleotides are TGCGCCAGCAGCCGGACAGGGGCCGACTCCTACGAGCAGTACTTC. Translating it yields CASSRTGADSYEQYF. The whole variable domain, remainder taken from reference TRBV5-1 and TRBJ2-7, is KAGVTQTPRYLIKTRGQQVTLSCSPISGHRSVSWYQQTPGQGLQFLFEYFSETQRNKGNFPGRFSGRQFSNSRSEMNVSTLELGDSALYLCASSRTGADSYEQYFGPGTRLTVT.

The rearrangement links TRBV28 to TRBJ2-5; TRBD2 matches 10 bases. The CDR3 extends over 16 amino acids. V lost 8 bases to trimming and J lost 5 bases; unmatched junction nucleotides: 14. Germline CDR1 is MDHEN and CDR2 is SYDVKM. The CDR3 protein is CASRSGGAIGVETQYF. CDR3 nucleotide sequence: TGTGCCAGCCGAAGCGGGGGGGCGATAGGTGTCGAGACCCAGTACTTC. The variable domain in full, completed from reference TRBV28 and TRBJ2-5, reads DVKVTQSSRYLVKRTGEKVFLECVQDMDHENMFWYRQDPGLGLRLIYFSYDVKMKEKGDIPEGYSVSREKKERFSLILESASTNQTSMYLCASRSGGAIGVETQYFGPGTRLLVL.

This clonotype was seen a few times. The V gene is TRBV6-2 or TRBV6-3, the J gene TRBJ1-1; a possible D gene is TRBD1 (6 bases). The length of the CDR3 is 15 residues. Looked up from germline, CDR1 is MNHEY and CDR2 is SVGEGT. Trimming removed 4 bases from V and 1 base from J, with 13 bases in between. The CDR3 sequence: CASSFQGTGNTEAFF. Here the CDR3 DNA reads TGTGCCAGCAGTTTCCAGGGGACTGGGAACACTGAAGCTTTCTTT.

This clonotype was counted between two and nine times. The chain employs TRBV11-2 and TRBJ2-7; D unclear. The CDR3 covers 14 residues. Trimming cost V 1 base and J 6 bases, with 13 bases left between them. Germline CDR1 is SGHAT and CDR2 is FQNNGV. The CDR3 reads CASSLGVSNLEQYV. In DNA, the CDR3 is TGTGCCAGCAGCTTAGGGGTTAGCAACCTCGAGCAGTACGTC.

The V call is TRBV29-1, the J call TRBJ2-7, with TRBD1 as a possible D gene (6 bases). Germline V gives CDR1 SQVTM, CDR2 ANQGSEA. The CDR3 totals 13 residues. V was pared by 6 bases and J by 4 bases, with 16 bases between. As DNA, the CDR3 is TGCAGCGTGGCCGACAGGTCTGGTTACGAGCAGTACGTC. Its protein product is CSVADRSGYEQYV.

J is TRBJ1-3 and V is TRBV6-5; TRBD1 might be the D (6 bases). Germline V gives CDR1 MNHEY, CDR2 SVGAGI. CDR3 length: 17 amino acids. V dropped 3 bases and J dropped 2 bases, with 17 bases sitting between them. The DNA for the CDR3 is TGTGCCAGCAGTTATTGGGTCCCGGGGGGCCCTGGAAACACCATATATTTT. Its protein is CASSYWVPGGPGNTIYF.

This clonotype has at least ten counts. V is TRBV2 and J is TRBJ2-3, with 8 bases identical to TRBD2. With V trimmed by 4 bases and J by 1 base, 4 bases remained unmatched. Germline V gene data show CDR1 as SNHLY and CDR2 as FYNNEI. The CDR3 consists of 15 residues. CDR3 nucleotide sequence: TGTGCCAGCAGTGTCGGGCGGGGGGGCACAGATACGCAGTATTTT. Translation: CASSVGRGGTDTQYF.

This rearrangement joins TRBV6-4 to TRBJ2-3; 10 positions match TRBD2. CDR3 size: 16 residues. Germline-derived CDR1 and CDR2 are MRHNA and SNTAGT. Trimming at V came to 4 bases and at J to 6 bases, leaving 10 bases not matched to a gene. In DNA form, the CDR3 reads TGTGCCAGCAGTGCGCAAGCGGGGGGGCCATCGGATACGCAGTATTTT. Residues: CASSAQAGGPSDTQYF.

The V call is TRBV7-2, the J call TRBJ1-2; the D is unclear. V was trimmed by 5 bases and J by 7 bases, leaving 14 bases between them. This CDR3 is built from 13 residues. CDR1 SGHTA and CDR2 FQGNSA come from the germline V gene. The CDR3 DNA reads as TGTGCCAGCAGCCCAGACCTCATGTCTGGCTACACCTTC. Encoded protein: CASSPDLMSGYTF.

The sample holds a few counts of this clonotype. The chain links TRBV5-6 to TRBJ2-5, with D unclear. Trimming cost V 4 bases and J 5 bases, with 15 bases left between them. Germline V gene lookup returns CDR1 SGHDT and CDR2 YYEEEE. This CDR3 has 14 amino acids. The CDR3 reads CASSPDGRVETQYF. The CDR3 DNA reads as TGTGCCAGCAGCCCGGACGGAAGAGTCGAGACCCAGTACTTC.

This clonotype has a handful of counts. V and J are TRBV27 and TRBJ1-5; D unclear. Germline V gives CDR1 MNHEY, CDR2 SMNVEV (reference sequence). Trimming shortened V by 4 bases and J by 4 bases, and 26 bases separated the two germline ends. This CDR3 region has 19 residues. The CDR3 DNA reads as TGTGCCAGCAGTTCTCTCATAGCTCCTGCCGGGAGACTAAATCAGCCCCAGCATTTT. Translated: CASSSLIAPAGRLNQPQHF.

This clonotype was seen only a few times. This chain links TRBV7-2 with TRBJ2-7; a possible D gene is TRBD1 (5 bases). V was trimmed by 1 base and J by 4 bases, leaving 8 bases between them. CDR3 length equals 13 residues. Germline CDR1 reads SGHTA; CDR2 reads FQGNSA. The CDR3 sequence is CASSLGQRYEQYF. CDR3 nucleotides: TGTGCCAGCAGCTTAGGACAGCGATACGAGCAGTACTTC.

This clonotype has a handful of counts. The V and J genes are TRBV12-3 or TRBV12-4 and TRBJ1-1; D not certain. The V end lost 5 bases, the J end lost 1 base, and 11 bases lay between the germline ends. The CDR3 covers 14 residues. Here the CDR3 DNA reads TGTGCCAGCAGTCTCTTACAGCGGAACACTGAAGCTTTCTTT. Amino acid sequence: CASSLLQRNTEAFF.

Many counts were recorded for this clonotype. The DNA for the CDR3 is TGTGCCAGCAGTACCGGGACAGGGGGGAATCAGCCCCAGCATTTT. It is translated as CASSTGTGGNQPQHF. This sequence joins TRBV7-8 and TRBJ1-5; TRBD1 agrees at 11 bases. The CDR3 consists of 15 residues. Trimming took 6 bases from V and 4 from J; bases not matched to a gene: 5. Looked up from germline, CDR1 is SGHVS and CDR2 is FQNEAQ.

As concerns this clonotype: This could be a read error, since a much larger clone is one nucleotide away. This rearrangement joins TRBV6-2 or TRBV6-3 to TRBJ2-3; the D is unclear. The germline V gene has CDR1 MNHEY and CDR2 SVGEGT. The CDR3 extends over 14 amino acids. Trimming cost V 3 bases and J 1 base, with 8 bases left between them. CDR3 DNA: TGTGCCAGCAGTTATTGGGGTTGCACAGATACGCAGTATTTT. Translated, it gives CASSYWGCTDTQYF.

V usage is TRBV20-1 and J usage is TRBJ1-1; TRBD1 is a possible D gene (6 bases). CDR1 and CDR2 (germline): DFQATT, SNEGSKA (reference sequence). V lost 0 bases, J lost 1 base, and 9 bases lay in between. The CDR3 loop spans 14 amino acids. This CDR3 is CSARDGGKNTEAFF. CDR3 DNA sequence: TGCAGTGCTAGAGATGGGGGCAAGAACACTGAAGCTTTCTTT.

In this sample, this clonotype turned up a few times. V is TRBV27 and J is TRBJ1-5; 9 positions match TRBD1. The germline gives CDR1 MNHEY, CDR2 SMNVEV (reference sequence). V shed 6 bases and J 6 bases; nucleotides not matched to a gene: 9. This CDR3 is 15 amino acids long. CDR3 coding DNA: TGTGCCAGCAGGGCCACGACAGGGGGGCTTCAGCCCCAGCATTTT. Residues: CASRATTGGLQPQHF.

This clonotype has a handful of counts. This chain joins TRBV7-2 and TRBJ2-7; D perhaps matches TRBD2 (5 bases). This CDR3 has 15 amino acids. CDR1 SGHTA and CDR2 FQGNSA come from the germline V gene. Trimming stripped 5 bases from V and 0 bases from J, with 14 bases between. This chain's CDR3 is CASSPIGGPSYEQYF. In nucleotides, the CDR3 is TGTGCCAGCAGCCCCATTGGCGGGCCCTCCTACGAGCAGTACTTC.

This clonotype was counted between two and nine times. In nucleotides, the CDR3 is TGCAGCGCAGGGACACTCAACACTGAAGCTTTCTTT. Amino acid sequence: CSAGTLNTEAFF. V is TRBV29-1 and J is TRBJ1-1, with D perhaps matching TRBD1 (6 bases). The CDR3 extends over 12 amino acids. Trimming cost V 7 bases and J 2 bases, with 11 bases left between them. The germline V gene has CDR1 SQVTM and CDR2 ANQGSEA.

The CDR3 reads CASSQAGGLETQYF. The DNA of the CDR3 is TGTGCCAGCAGCCAAGCAGGGGGGCTAGAGACCCAGTACTTC. V gene TRBV14 combines with J gene TRBJ2-5, with a tentative D call TRBD1 (7 bases). V was clipped by 1 base and J by 4 bases, with 10 bases between them. Germline V gives CDR1 SGHDN, CDR2 FVKESK. CDR3 length: 14 amino acids. The entire variable domain, with the rest obtained from reference TRBV14 and TRBJ2-5, is as follows: EAGVTQFPSHSVIEKGQTVTLRCDPISGHDNLYWYRRVMGKEIKFLLHFVKESKQDESGMPNNRFLAERTGGTYSTLKVQPAELEDSGVYFCASSQAGGLETQYFGPGTRLLVL.

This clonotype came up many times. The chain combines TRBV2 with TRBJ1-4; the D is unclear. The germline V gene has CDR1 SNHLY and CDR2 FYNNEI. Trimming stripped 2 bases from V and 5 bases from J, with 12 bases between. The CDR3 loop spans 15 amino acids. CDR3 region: CASSEQEALNEKLFF. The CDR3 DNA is TGTGCCAGCAGTGAACAAGAGGCCTTAAATGAAAAACTGTTTTTT.

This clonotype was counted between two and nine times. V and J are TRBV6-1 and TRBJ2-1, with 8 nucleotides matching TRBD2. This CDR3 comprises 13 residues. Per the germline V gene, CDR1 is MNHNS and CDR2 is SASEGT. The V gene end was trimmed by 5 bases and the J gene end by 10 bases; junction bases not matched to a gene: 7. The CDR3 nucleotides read TGTGCCAGCAGTCCCGGACTAGCAGGGGAGCAGTTCTTC. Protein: CASSPGLAGEQFF.

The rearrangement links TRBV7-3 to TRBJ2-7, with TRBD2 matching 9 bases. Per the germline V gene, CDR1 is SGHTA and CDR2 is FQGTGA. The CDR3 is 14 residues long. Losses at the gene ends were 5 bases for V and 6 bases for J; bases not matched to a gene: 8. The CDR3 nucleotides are TGTGCCAGCAGCCCTTTTAGCGGGGGAAGCGAGCAGTACTTC. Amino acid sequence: CASSPFSGGSEQYF.

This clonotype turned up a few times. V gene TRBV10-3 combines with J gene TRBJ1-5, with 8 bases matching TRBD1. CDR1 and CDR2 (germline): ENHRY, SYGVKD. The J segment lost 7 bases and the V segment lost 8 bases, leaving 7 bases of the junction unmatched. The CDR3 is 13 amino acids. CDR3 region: CAISPTGEQPQHF. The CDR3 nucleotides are TGTGCCATCTCGCCGACAGGGGAACAGCCCCAGCATTTT.

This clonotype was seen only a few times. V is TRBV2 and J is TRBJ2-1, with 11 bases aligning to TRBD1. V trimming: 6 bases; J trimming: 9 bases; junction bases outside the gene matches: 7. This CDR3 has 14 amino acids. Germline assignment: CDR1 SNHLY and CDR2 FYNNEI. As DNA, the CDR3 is TGTGCCAGCAGGATCCGGACAGGGGGCGTTGAGCAGTTCTTC. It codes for CASRIRTGGVEQFF.

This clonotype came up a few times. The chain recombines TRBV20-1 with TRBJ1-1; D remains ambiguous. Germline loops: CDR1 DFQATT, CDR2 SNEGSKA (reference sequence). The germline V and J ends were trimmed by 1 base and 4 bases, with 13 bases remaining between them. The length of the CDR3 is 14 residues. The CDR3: CSARAPAGSTEAFF. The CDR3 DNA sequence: TGCAGTGCTAGAGCTCCCGCGGGCTCCACTGAAGCTTTCTTT.

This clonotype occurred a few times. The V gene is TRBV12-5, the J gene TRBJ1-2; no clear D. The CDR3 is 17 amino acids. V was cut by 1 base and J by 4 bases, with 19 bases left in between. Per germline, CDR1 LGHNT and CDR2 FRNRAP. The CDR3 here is CASGLEHAAPSPYGYTF. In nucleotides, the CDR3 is TGTGCTAGTGGTTTGGAGCATGCGGCGCCCAGCCCCTATGGCTACACCTTC. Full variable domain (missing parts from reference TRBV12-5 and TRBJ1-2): DARVTQTPRHKVTEMGQEVTMRCQPILGHNTVFWYRQTMMQGLELLAYFRNRAPLDDSGMPKDRFSAEMPDATLATLKIQPSEPRDSAVYFCASGLEHAAPSPYGYTFGSGTRLTVV.

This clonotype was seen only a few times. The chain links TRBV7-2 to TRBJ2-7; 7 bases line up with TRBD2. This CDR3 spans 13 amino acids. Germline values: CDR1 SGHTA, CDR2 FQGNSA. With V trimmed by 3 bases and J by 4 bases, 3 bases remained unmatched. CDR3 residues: CASSLGGLYEQYF. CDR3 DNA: TGTGCCAGCAGCTTGGGGGGGTTATACGAGCAGTACTTC.